Sequencing of this T cell receptor (beta chain) was carried out in a study of cytomegalovirus exposure and HLA in healthy donors. Germline CDR1 is LNHDA and CDR2 is SQIVND (reference sequence). The CDR3 contains 17 residues. The V gene lost 4 bases and the J gene lost 3 bases, with 18 bases spanning the gap. PCR involved 60 Vbeta and 13 Jbeta primers. The data were produced by immunoSEQ multiplex PCR, yet TCRdb's version contains in-frame clones alone and is incomplete. The table has about 80,000 clones, 70% to 85% seen once. The sequenced sample was PBMCs. The chain links TRBV19 to TRBJ1-4, with D possibly matching TRBD1 (6 bases). This receptor was identified in a woman between 35 and 50 years old in good health and CMV-seronegative. In nucleotides, the CDR3 is TGTGCCAGTAGTACCAGCCCATACAGGGTGGCTAATGAAAAACTGTTTTTT. It specifies CASSTSPYRVANEKLFF.